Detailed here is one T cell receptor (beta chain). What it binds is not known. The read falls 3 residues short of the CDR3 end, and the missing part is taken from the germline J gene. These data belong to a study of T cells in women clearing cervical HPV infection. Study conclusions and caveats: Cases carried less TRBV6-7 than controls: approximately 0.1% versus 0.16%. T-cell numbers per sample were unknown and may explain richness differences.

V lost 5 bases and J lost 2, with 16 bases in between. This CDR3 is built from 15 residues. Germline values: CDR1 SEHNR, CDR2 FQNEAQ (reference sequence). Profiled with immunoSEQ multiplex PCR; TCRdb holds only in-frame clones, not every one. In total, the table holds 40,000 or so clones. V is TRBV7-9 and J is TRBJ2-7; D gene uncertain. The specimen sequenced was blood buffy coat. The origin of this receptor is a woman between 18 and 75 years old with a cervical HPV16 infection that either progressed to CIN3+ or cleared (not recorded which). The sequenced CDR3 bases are TGTGCCAGCAGCGATGCAGGCTTACTTACCTACGAG. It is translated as CASSDAGLLTYE. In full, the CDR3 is CASSDAGLLTYEQYF.